The 25 T cell receptor beta chains below come from one sample, sequenced in a study of cytomegalovirus exposure and HLA in healthy donors. The PCR used 60 Vbeta and 13 Jbeta primers. Profiled with immunoSEQ multiplex PCR; TCRdb holds only in-frame clones, not every one. The sample holds about 200,000 clones, roughly 83% seen once. Sequencing input: PBMCs. Receptors were obtained from a woman aged 45-65 years in good health and CMV-seronegative.

This chain joins TRBV5-1 and TRBJ1-2; D possibly corresponds to TRBD1 (6 bases). V lost 4 bases and J 2 bases, leaving 6 bases between the germline ends. The CDR3 loop spans 12 amino acids. Germline V lookup: CDR1 SGHRS, CDR2 YFSETQ. The CDR3 sequence is CASSTGNYGYTF. The CDR3, as DNA: TGCGCCAGCAGCACAGGGAACTATGGCTACACCTTC.

J is TRBJ2-7 and V is TRBV28; 14 positions agree with TRBD2. CDR1 is MDHEN, CDR2 SYDVKM, per germline. The CDR3 runs to 15 residues. The junction had 10 bases not matched to a gene; V was cut back by 3 bases and J by 12 bases. The CDR3 region is CASSFAAGLAGEWYF. The CDR3 nucleotides are TGTGCCAGCAGTTTCGCCGCGGGACTAGCGGGAGAGTGGTACTTC.

With respect to this clone: One end of the junction varies from germline; a read error may be responsible. The V gene is TRBV7-9, the J gene TRBJ1-1; no definite D call. Germline V gene sequence: CDR1 SEHNR, CDR2 FQNEAQ (reference sequence). CDR3 length: 15 amino acids. The DNA for the CDR3 is TGTTCCAGCAGCTTTACGGCTAGACGGGGCACTGAAGCTTTCTTT. Protein sequence: CSSSFTARRGTEAFF.

The chain joins TRBV28 to TRBJ1-2; 9 bases align to TRBD1. CDR3 length equals 13 residues. V shed 7 bases, J shed 5 bases, and the junction held 5 bases outside the gene matches. Germline V gives CDR1 MDHEN, CDR2 SYDVKM. The CDR3: CASIRTGAYGYTF. The DNA of the CDR3 is TGTGCCAGCATTAGGACAGGGGCGTATGGCTACACCTTC.

The chain recombines TRBV7-2 with TRBJ1-4; D call uncertain. V was cut by 1 base and J by 7 bases, with 13 bases left in between. The V gene's germline CDR1 is SGHTA and CDR2 FQGNSA. There are 15 residues in the CDR3. The CDR3 DNA is TGTGCCAGCAGCTTAGACGGGTTCTCCAGTGAAAAACTGTTTTTT. Its translation: CASSLDGFSSEKLFF.

The chain has TRBV6-5 and TRBJ2-2; 8 nucleotides line up with TRBD1. CDR3 length: 15 amino acids. J lost 4 bases, V lost 2 bases, and 3 bases had no gene match. Germline V CDR1 and CDR2: MNHEY, SVGAGI. CDR3 nucleotide sequence: TGTGCCAGCAGTTACAACAGGGGGGTCACCGGGGAGCTGTTTTTT. It codes for CASSYNRGVTGELFF.

This chain links TRBV5-8 with TRBJ2-7; the match to TRBD2 covers 12 bases. The CDR3 extends over 16 amino acids. The V and J ends lost 4 bases and 3 bases, in that order; junction bases with no gene match: 8. The germline gives CDR1 SGHTS, CDR2 YDEGEE. The CDR3 region has the DNA TGTGCCAGCAGCCCGTCCGGGACTAGCGGGTACTACGAGCAGTACTTC. Encoded protein: CASSPSGTSGYYEQYF.

The V gene is TRBV6-5, the J gene TRBJ1-2, with a possible D match to TRBD1 (5 bases). The CDR3 is made up of 13 amino acids. Trimming pared 5 bases from V and 1 base from J, leaving 8 bases between. From germline, CDR1 is MNHEY and CDR2 SVGAGI. CDR3 bases: TGTGCCAGCAGTGACCAGGGTAACTATGGCTACACCTTC. Its protein product is CASSDQGNYGYTF.

The genes are TRBV20-1 and TRBJ1-2, with a tentative D call TRBD1 (6 bases). CDR1 is DFQATT and CDR2 is SNEGSKA in the germline V gene (reference sequence). The CDR3 has 11 residues. The CDR3 region has the DNA TGCCTCCTGACAGGTCCCTATGGCTACACCTTC. Translated, it gives CLLTGPYGYTF.

The rearrangement joins TRBV4-1 to TRBJ2-7; 8 bases are shared with TRBD2. This CDR3 is 16 amino acids long. The germline gives CDR1 MGHRA, CDR2 YSYEKL. With V trimmed by 3 bases and J by 1 base, 8 bases remained unmatched. The CDR3 here is CASSQSLTSGSYEQYF. CDR3 nucleotide sequence: TGCGCCAGCAGCCAGAGCTTAACTAGCGGTTCCTACGAGCAGTACTTC.

In its sample, this clone was seen a few times. The chain is built from TRBV27 and TRBJ2-4, with no clear D. V lost 5 bases and J lost 0, with 14 bases in between. The germline V gene encodes CDR1 MNHEY and CDR2 SMNVEV (reference sequence). The CDR3 runs to 16 residues. For the CDR3, the DNA is TGTGCCAGCAGTCCTCGAGGAAGTATAGCCAAAAACATTCAGTACTTC. This sequence encodes CASSPRGSIAKNIQYF.

The chain employs TRBV2 and TRBJ2-7; D is possibly TRBD2 (6 bases). Trimming left V 7 bases short and J 13 bases short, with 17 bases between. The CDR3 covers 11 residues. CDR1 SNHLY and CDR2 FYNNEI come from the germline V gene. CDR3: CASTSGTLIYF. In nucleotides, the CDR3 is TGTGCCAGCACCTCCGGGACTCTGATTTACTTC.

This sequence joins TRBV6-5 and TRBJ2-5; 10 bases match TRBD1. Germline CDR1 MNHEY, CDR2 SVGAGI. V was clipped by 6 bases and J by 7 bases; unmatched bases: 11. The CDR3 runs 15 residues. The CDR3 coding sequence is TGTGCCAGCAGCGCGGGGACAGGGGTTTTGGGGACCCAGTACTTC. Translated: CASSAGTGVLGTQYF.

The chain carries TRBV7-9 and TRBJ2-3, with 15 positions matching TRBD2. V lost 5 bases to trimming and J lost 4 bases; unmatched junction nucleotides: 4. The CDR3 has 16 amino acids. CDR1 SEHNR and CDR2 FQNEAQ come from the germline V gene (reference sequence). CDR3 sequence reads: CASSRGLAGGPDTQYF. The CDR3 region has the DNA TGTGCCAGCAGCAGAGGACTAGCGGGAGGGCCAGATACGCAGTATTTT.

The chain is built from TRBV28 and TRBJ1-1; the match to TRBD1 covers 7 bases. The CDR3 contains 14 residues. The germline V gene encodes CDR1 MDHEN and CDR2 SYDVKM. The junction had 6 bases not matched to a gene; V was cut back by 5 bases and J by 3 bases. The CDR3 DNA sequence: TGTGCCAGCAGTCAATCAGGGGGGTACACTGAAGCTTTCTTT. Translated: CASSQSGGYTEAFF.

The V gene is TRBV9, the J gene TRBJ2-5; no firm D call. Trimming stripped 3 bases from V and 4 bases from J, with 10 bases between. Germline CDR1 and CDR2: SGDLS and YYNGEE. The CDR3 runs 13 residues. The CDR3 DNA is TGTGCCAGCAGCGAATCTCCTGTAGAGACCCAGTACTTC. It translates to CASSESPVETQYF.

V gene TRBV29-1 combines with J gene TRBJ2-2; D is perhaps TRBD1 (6 bases). V gave up 6 bases and J gave up 1 base, with 12 bases separating them. This CDR3 is 14 amino acids long. The germline CDR1 and CDR2 sequences are SQVTM and ANQGSEA. DNA for the CDR3: TGCAGCGTCGCGACAGGAATGAACACCGGGGAGCTGTTTTTT. Translation gives CSVATGMNTGELFF.

The chain couples TRBV6-5 to TRBJ1-1; D possibly corresponds to TRBD1 (6 bases). Germline V gene lookup returns CDR1 MNHEY and CDR2 SVGAGI. CDR3 size: 15 residues. The ends were cut back, 5 bases at V and 4 bases at J, with 17 bases in the middle. Here the CDR3 DNA reads TGTGCCAGCAGTGCCCGTACAGGGCTGGGCACTGAAGCTTTCTTT. The encoded protein is CASSARTGLGTEAFF.

The chain employs TRBV5-6 and TRBJ1-1, with D possibly being TRBD1 (6 bases). Germline CDR1 SGHDT, CDR2 YYEEEE. V was cut by 4 bases and J by 5 bases, with 27 bases left in between. The CDR3 covers 18 residues. The CDR3 loop is CASSLTGDIPSPWTEAFF. As DNA, the CDR3 is TGTGCCAGCAGCCTGACCGGGGACATTCCCTCCCCATGGACTGAAGCTTTCTTT. Full variable domain (remainder filled in from reference TRBV5-6 and TRBJ1-1): DAGVTQSPTHLIKTRGQQVTLRCSPKSGHDTVSWYQQALGQGPQFIFQYYEEEERQRGNFPDRFSGHQFPNYSSELNVNALLLGDSALYLCASSLTGDIPSPWTEAFFGQGTRLTVV.

On this clone: An end of the junction does not agree with germline; a read error may underlie this. The chain joins TRBV13 to TRBJ2-7; 7 bases match TRBD2. Germline assignment: CDR1 PRHDT and CDR2 FYEKMQ (reference sequence). The CDR3 sequence is 14 residues long. CDR3 amino acids: CASSWEGRAYEQHF. CDR3 DNA: TGTGCCAGCAGCTGGGAGGGTAGAGCCTACGAGCAGCACTTC.

This clone has only a few counts. Within the sample, other DNA sequences also encode this same CDR3. The V gene is TRBV9, the J gene TRBJ1-1; D is undetermined. V gave up 0 bases and J gave up 1 base, with 7 bases separating them. The germline CDR1 and CDR2 sequences are SGDLS and YYNGEE. The CDR3 extends over 14 amino acids. CDR3: CASSVGGRNTEAFF. As DNA, the CDR3 is TGTGCCAGCAGCGTAGGTGGCAGGAACACTGAAGCTTTCTTT. The complete variable domain, with remaining parts taken from reference TRBV9 and TRBJ1-1, reads DSGVTQTPKHLITATGQRVTLRCSPRSGDLSVYWYQQSLDQGLQFLIQYYNGEERAKGNILERFSAQQFPDLHSELNLSSLELGDSALYFCASSVGGRNTEAFFGQGTRLTVV.

The V gene is TRBV9, the J gene TRBJ1-6; D not resolved. Germline lookup yields CDR1 SGDLS and CDR2 YYNGEE. Trimming shortened V by 1 base and J by 9 bases, and 8 bases separated the two germline ends. This CDR3 has 13 residues. The CDR3 bases are TGTGCCAGCAGCGTAAGCAGCGGTTCACCCCTCCACTTT. Its protein product is CASSVSSGSPLHF.

The rearrangement links TRBV7-9 to TRBJ2-7; 14 bases are a match to TRBD2. The CDR3 spans 15 residues. CDR1 is SEHNR and CDR2 is FQNEAQ in the germline V gene (reference sequence). Unmatched junction bases numbered 4, after V lost 3 bases and J lost 6 bases. CDR3 nucleotides: TGTGCCAGCAGCTTTCCCGGGACTAGCGGGGGCGAGCAGTACTTC. This gives the protein CASSFPGTSGGEQYF.

The chain links TRBV7-9 to TRBJ1-2; 11 bases agree with TRBD1. Trimming cost V 5 bases and J 7 bases; bases outside gene matches: 6. The V gene's germline CDR1 is SEHNR and CDR2 FQNEAQ (reference sequence). There are 14 residues in the CDR3. CDR3 sequence reads: CASSAPGQGVGYTF. CDR3 DNA: TGTGCCAGCAGCGCACCGGGACAGGGGGTTGGCTACACCTTC.

The CDR3 sequence is CASSVRAGGPLETQYF. The CDR3 DNA reads TGTGCCAGCAGCGTAAGAGCGGGGGGGCCCTTGGAGACCCAGTACTTC. V gene TRBV9 combines with J gene TRBJ2-5, with 10 bases that match TRBD2. Trimming at V came to 1 base and at J to 5 bases, leaving 8 bases not matched to a gene. Per the germline V gene, CDR1 is SGDLS and CDR2 is YYNGEE. CDR3 length equals 16 residues.